This T cell receptor beta chain is from a study of early T cells in non-severe SARS-CoV-2 infection. In the study overall: Sequenced bulk RNA came from whole blood that was unsorted, and chains were unpaired. Findings and limits, study-wide: Private and CD4 specificities were missed by VDJdb matching, skewed to anti-spike CD8.

Unique molecular identifiers tagged individual cDNA molecules. MiXCR was run by TCRdb on the 5' RACE reads, yielding one entry per CDR3 protein. The table shows 36,000 or so distinct CDR3 sequences, with under 4.5% occurring only once. V was cut by 3 bases and J by 1 base, with 20 bases left in between. Germline CDR1 is KGHSH and CDR2 is LQKENI. The CDR3 consists of 18 residues. This clonotype has at least ten counts. Its antigen remains unidentified. The sequence came from an adult who was a healthcare worker with PCR-confirmed SARS-CoV-2 infection or an uninfected control (not recorded which). The chain uses TRBV18 and TRBJ2-3; D might be TRBD1 (6 bases). The sequencing input was whole blood. CDR3 amino acids: CASSPRLFADRGTDTQYF. The CDR3 region has the DNA TGTGCCAGCTCACCCCGCCTTTTTGCGGACAGAGGCACAGATACGCAGTATTTT.